This T cell receptor (beta chain) derives from a study of CXCR3-negative and CXCR3-positive naive CD8 T cells. Overall study results and limits: Naive CXCR3-positive cells had TRB CDR3s more hydrophobic than those of CXCR3-negative naive cells. Relative to memory CD8+ cells, whose diversity was much lower, both naive subsets had comparably high diversity. CXCR3 expression partially decreased after cryopreservation; most assays used fresh PBMCs.

With regard to this clonotype: The antigen remains unidentified.

With UMI labels, 5' RACE was used to prepare the TRB cDNA libraries. Reanalyzing the 5' RACE reads, TCRdb keeps one entry per CDR3 protein, without DNA. Recorded for this sample: roughly 110,000 distinct CDR3 sequences. The sequence derives from a human donor in good health. Some clones in this sample may be carry-over from other donors' samples. The sequencing input was naive CXCR3+ CD8+ T cells from blood. Subset reported: CD45RO-CCR7+CD27+CD95- naive CD8+ T cells expressing CXCR3 (TNR3+).

CDR3 protein: CASSVGTGSFATEAFF. The chain employs TRBV9 and TRBJ1-1; as DNA is missing, the TRBD1 call by TCRdb cannot be tested. Germline values: CDR1 SGDLS, CDR2 YYNGEE. This CDR3 region has 16 residues. The whole variable domain, filled in from reference TRBV9 and TRBJ1-1, reads DSGVTQTPKHLITATGQRVTLRCSPRSGDLSVYWYQQSLDQGLQFLIQYYNGEERAKGNILERFSAQQFPDLHSELNLSSLELGDSALYFCASSVGTGSFATEAFFGQGTRLTVV.